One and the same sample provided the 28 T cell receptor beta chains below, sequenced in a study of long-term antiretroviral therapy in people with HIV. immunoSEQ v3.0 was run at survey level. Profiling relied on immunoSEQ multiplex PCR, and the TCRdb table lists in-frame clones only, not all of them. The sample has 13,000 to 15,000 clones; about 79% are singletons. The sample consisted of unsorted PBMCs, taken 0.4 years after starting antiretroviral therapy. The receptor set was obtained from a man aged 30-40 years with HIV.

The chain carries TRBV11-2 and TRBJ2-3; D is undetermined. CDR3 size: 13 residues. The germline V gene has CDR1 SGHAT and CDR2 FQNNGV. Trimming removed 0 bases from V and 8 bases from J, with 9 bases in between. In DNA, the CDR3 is TGTGCCAGCAGCTTAGATCAGTGGGCTACGCAGTATTTT. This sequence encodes CASSLDQWATQYF.

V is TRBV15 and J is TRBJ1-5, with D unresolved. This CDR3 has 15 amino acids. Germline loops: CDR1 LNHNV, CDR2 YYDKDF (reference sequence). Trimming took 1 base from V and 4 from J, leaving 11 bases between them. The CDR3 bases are TGTGCCACCAGCAGAGGGAAATCAGAGAATCAGCCCCAGCATTTT. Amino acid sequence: CATSRGKSENQPQHF.

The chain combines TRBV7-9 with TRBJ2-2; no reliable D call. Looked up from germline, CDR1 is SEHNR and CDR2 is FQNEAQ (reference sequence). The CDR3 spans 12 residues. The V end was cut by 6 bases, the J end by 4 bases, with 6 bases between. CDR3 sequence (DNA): TGTGCCAGCAGTCCATTCACCGGGGAGCTGTTTTTT. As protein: CASSPFTGELFF.

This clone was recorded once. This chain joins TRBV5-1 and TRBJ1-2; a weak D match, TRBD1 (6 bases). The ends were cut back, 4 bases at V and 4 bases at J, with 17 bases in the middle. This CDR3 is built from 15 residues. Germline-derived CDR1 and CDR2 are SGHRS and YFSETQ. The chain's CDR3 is CASSPSRGRAYGYTF. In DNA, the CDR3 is TGCGCCAGCAGCCCATCCAGGGGAAGAGCCTATGGCTACACCTTC.

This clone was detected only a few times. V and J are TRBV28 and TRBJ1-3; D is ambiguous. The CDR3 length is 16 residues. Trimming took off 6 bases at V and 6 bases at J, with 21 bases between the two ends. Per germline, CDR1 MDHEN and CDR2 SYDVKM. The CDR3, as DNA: TGTGCCAGCAGCCCGGCGGAGCCTGGCAGGCTAAACACCATATATTTT. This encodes CASSPAEPGRLNTIYF.

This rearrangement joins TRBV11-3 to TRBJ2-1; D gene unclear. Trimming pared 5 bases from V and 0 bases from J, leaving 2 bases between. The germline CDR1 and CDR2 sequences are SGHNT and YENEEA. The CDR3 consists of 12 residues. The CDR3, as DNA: TGTGCCAGCAGCGGCTCCTACAATGAGCAGTTCTTC. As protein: CASSGSYNEQFF.

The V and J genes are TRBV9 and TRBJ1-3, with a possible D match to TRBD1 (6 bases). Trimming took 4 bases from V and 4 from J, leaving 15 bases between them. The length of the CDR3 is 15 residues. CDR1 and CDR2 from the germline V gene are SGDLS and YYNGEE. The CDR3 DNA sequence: TGTGCCAGCAGCACTGAGGGGGTTGCGGGAAACACCATATATTTT. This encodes CASSTEGVAGNTIYF.

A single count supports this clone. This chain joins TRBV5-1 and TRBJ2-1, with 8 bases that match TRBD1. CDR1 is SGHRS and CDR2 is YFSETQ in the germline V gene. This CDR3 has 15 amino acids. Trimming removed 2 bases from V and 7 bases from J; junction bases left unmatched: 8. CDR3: CASSFGRGLGNEQFF. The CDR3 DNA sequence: TGCGCCAGCAGCTTTGGCAGGGGGCTGGGAAATGAGCAGTTCTTC.

The CDR3 region has the DNA TGTGCCAGCAGCTTAACTCCGGGACTAGCGGACGGGGGCCAGTACTTC. Protein product: CASSLTPGLADGGQYF. The chain has TRBV11-2 and TRBJ2-5, with 11 bases identical to TRBD2. The ends lost 2 bases at V and 10 bases at J; junction bases unmatched: 12. CDR1 is SGHAT, CDR2 FQNNGV, per germline. This CDR3 has 16 amino acids. The complete variable domain, with remaining parts taken from reference TRBV11-2 and TRBJ2-5, reads EAGVAQSPRYKIIEKRQSVAFWCNPISGHATLYWYQQILGQGPKLLIQFQNNGVVDDSQLPKDRFSAERLKGVDSTLKIQPAKLEDSAVYLCASSLTPGLADGGQYFGPGTRLLVL.

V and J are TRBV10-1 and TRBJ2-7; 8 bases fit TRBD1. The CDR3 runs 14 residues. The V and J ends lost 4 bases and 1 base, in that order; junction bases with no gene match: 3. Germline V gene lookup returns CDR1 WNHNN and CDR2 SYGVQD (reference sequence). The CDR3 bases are TGCGCCAGCAGTGCCAGGGGGCTATCCTACGAGCAGTACTTC. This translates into CASSARGLSYEQYF.

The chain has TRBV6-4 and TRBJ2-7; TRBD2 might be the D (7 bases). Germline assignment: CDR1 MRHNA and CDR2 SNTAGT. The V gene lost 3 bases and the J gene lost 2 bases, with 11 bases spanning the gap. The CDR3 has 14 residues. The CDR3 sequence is CASSEGGGAYEQYF. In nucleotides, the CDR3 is TGTGCCAGCAGTGAAGGAGGGGGGGCCTACGAGCAGTACTTC.

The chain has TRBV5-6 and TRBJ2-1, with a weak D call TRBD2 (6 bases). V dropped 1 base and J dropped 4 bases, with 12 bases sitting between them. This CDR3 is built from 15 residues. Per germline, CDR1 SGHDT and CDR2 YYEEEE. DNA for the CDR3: TGTGCCAGCAGCTTGCGGGAGCTCGGTTACAATGAGCAGTTCTTC. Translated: CASSLRELGYNEQFF.

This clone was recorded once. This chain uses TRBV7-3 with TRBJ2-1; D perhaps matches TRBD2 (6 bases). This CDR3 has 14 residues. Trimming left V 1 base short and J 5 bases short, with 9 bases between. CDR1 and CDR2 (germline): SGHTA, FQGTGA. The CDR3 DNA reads TGTGCCAGCAGCTTAAGCGGGGCGAACAATGAGCAGTTCTTC. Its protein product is CASSLSGANNEQFF.

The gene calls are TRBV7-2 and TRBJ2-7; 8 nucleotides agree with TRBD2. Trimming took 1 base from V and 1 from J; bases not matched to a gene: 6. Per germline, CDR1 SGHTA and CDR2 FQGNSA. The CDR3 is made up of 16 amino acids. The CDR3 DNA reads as TGTGCCAGCAGCTTAGGAATAGCGGGGAGTTCCTACGAGCAGTACTTC. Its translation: CASSLGIAGSSYEQYF.

DNA of the CDR3: TGTGCCATCAGTGAAGGTATCCCAGGGACGAGCAATCAGCCCCAGCATTTT. Translating it yields CAISEGIPGTSNQPQHF. V and J are TRBV10-3 and TRBJ1-5; a weak D match, TRBD1 (5 bases). Between the trimmed V and J ends, which lost 3 bases and 1 base, there was a span of 16 bases. Germline lookup yields CDR1 ENHRY and CDR2 SYGVKD. CDR3 length: 17 amino acids.

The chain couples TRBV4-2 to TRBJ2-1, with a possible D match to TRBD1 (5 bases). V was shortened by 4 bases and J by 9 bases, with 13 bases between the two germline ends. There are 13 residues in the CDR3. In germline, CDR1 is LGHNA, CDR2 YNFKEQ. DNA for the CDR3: TGTGCCAGCAGCCGCCTCCAGGGTGGTGAGCAGTTCTTC. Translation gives CASSRLQGGEQFF.

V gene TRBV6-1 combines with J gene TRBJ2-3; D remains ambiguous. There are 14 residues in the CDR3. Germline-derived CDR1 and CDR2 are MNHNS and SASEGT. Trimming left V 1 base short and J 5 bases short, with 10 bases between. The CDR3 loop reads CASSEGPPEDTQYF. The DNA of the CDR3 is TGTGCCAGCAGTGAAGGCCCCCCGGAAGATACGCAGTATTTT.

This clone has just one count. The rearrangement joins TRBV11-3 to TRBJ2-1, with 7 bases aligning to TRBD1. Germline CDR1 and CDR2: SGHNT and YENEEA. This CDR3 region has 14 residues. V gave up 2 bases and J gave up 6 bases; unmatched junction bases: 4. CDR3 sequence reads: CASSLRQGSNEQFF. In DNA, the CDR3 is TGTGCCAGCAGCTTAAGACAGGGAAGCAATGAGCAGTTCTTC.

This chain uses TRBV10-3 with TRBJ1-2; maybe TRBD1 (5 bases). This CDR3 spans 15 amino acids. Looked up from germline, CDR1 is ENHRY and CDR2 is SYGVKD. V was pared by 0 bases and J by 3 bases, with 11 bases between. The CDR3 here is CAISESQGSDYGYTF. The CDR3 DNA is TGTGCCATCAGTGAGTCCCAGGGTTCAGACTATGGCTACACCTTC.

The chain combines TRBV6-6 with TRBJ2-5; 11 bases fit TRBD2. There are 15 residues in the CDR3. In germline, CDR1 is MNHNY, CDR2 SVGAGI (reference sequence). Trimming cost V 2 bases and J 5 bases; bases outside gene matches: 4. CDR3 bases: TGTGCCAGCAGTTACACGACTAGCGGGGTGGAGACCCAGTACTTC. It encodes CASSYTTSGVETQYF.

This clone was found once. The CDR3 here is CSVSALTGGNTIYF. The CDR3 region has the DNA TGCAGCGTATCCGCTTTGACGGGAGGAAACACCATATATTTT. This chain uses TRBV29-1 with TRBJ1-3; D is ambiguous. The CDR3 sequence is 14 residues long. V dropped 6 bases and J dropped 4 bases, with 16 bases sitting between them. Germline values: CDR1 SQVTM, CDR2 ANQGSEA.

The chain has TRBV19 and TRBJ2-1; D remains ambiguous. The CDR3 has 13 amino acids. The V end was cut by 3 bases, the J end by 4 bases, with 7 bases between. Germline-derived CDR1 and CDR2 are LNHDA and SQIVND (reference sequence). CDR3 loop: CASSMAIYNEQFF. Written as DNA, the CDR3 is TGTGCCAGTAGTATGGCCATTTACAATGAGCAGTTCTTC.

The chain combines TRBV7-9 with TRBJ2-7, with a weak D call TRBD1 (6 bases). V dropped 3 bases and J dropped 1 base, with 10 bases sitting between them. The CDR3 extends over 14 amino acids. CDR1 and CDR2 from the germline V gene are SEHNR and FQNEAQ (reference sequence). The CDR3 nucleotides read TGTGCCAGCAGCTTTACAGGGAGATCCTACGAGCAGTACTTC. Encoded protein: CASSFTGRSYEQYF.

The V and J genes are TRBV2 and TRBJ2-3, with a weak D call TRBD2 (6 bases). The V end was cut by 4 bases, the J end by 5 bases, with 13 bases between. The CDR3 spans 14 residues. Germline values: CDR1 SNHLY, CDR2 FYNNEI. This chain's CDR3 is CASSVWRGGDTQYF. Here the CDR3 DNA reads TGTGCCAGCAGTGTGTGGAGGGGTGGAGATACGCAGTATTTT.

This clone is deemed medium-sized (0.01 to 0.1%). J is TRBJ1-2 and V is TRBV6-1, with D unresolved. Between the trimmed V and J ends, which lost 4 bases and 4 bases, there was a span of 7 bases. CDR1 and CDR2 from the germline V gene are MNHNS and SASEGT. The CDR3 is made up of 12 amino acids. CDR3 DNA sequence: TGTGCCAGCAGTGGAGGTTTCTATGGCTACACCTTC. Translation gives CASSGGFYGYTF.

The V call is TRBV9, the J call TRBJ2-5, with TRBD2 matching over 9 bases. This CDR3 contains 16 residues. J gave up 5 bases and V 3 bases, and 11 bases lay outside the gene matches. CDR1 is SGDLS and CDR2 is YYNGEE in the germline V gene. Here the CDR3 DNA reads TGTGCCAGCAGCGCCTTCCTAGCGGGATCGGGGGAGACCCAGTACTTC. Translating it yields CASSAFLAGSGETQYF.

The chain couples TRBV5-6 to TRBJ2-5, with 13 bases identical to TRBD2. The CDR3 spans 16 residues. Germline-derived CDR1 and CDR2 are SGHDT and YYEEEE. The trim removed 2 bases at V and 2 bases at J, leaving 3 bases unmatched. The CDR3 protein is CASSLWGLAGQETQYF. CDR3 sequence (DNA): TGTGCCAGCAGCTTATGGGGACTAGCGGGACAAGAGACCCAGTACTTC.

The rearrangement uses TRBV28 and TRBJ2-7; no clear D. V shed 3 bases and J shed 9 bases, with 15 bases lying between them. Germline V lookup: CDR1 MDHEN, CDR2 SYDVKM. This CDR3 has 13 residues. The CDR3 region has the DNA TGTGCCAGCAGTTTTTCGGACGAGTTCGGGCAGTACTTC. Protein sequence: CASSFSDEFGQYF.